This T cell receptor (beta chain) was found in a study of blood T cell repertoires in COVID-19. The V end lost 3 bases, the J end lost 4 bases, and 10 bases lay between the germline ends. The germline CDR1 and CDR2 sequences are SGHNT and YENEEA. This CDR3 is built from 13 residues. The method was immunoSEQ multiplex PCR; TCRdb's version includes in-frame clones alone and lacks a portion of them. Here the sample spans under 250,000 clones, about 86% being singletons. The clonotype was recovered from a man between 40 and 49 years old with active or convalescent COVID-19. The rearrangement joins TRBV11-3 to TRBJ2-7, with D perhaps matching TRBD1 (6 bases). The sequencing input was peripheral blood. The CDR3 nucleotides read TGTGCCAGCAGCTTCGCGGACAGATACGAGCAGTACTTC. The encoded protein is CASSFADRYEQYF.